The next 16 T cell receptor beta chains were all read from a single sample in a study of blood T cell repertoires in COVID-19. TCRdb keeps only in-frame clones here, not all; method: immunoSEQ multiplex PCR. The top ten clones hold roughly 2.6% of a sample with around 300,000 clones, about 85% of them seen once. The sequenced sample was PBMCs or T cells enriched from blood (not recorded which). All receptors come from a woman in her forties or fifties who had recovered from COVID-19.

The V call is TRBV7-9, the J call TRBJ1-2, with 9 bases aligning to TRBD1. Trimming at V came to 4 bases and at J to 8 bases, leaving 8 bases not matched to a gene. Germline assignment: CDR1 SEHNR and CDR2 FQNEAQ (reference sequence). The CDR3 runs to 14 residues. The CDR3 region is CASSSTGGAGGYTF. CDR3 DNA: TGTGCCAGCAGCTCTACAGGGGGCGCTGGGGGCTACACCTTC.

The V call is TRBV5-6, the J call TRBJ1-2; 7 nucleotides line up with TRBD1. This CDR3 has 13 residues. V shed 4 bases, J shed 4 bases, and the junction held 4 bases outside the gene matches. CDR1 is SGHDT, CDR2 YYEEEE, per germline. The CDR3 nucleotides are TGTGCCAGCAGCGTGTCAGGGGGCTATGGCTACACCTTC. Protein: CASSVSGGYGYTF.

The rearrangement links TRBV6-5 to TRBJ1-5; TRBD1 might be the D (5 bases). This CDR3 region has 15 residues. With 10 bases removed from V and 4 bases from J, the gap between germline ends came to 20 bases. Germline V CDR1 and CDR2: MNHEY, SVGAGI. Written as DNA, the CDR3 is TGTGCCACTGCCGCTGGGGGGACGGGAAATCAGCCCCAGCATTTT. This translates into CATAAGGTGNQPQHF.

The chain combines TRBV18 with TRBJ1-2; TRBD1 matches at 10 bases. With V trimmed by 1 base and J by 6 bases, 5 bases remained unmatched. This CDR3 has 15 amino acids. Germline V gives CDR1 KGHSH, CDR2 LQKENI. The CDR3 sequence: CASSPLSGTGDGYTF. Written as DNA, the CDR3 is TGTGCCAGCTCACCACTTTCGGGGACAGGGGATGGCTACACCTTC.

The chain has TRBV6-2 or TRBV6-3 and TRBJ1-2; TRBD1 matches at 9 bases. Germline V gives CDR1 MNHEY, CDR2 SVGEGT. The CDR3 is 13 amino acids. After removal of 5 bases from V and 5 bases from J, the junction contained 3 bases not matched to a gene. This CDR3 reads CASSGGQGYGYTF. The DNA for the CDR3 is TGTGCCAGCAGTGGGGGACAGGGATATGGCTACACCTTC.

As DNA, the CDR3 is TGTGCCAGCAGCTCCGGCCGACAGTCTTACGAGCAGTACTTC. Protein product: CASSSGRQSYEQYF. This rearrangement joins TRBV7-8 to TRBJ2-7, with D possibly being TRBD1 (5 bases). The germline gives CDR1 SGHVS, CDR2 FQNEAQ. The V gene lost 4 bases and the J gene lost 4 bases, with 14 bases spanning the gap. The CDR3 sequence is 14 residues long.

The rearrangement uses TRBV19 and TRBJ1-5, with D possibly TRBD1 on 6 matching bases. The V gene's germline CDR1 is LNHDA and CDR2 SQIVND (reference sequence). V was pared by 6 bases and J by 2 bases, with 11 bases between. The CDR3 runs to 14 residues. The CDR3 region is CASRTAGGNQPQHF. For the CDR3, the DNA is TGTGCCAGTAGGACGGCAGGGGGCAATCAGCCCCAGCATTTT. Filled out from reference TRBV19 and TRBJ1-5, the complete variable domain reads DGGITQSPKYLFRKEGQNVTLSCEQNLNHDAMYWYRQDPGQGLRLIYYSQIVNDFQKGDIAEGYSVSREKKESFPLTVTSAQKNPTAFYLCASRTAGGNQPQHFGDGTRLSIL.

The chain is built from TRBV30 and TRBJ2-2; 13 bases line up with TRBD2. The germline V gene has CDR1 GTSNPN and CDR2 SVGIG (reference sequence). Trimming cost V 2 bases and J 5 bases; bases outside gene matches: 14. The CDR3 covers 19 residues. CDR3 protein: CAWSPTSGRAVWSTGELFF. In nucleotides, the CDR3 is TGTGCCTGGAGTCCCACTAGCGGGAGGGCCGTCTGGTCGACCGGGGAGCTGTTTTTT. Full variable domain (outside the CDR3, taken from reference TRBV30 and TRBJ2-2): SQTIHQWPATLVQPVGSPLSLECTVEGTSNPNLYWYRQAAGRGLQLLFYSVGIGQISSEVPQNLSASRPQDRQFILSSKKLLLSDSGFYLCAWSPTSGRAVWSTGELFFGEGSRLTVL.

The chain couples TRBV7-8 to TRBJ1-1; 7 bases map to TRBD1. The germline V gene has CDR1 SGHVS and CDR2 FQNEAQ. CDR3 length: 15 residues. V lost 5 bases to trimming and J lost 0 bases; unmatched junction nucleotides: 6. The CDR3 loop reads CASSATGDLNTEAFF. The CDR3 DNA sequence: TGTGCCAGCAGCGCAACAGGGGACCTGAACACTGAAGCTTTCTTT.

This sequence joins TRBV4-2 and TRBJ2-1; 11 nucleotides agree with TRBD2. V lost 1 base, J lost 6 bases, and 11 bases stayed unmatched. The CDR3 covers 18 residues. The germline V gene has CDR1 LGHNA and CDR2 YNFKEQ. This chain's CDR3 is CASSQVSGGASFGNEQFF. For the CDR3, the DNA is TGTGCCAGCAGCCAAGTTAGCGGGGGGGCCTCATTCGGCAATGAGCAGTTCTTC.

CDR3 sequence (DNA): TGTGCCAGCAGCACCACGAGCGGGAGGGGTGGAAACGGGGAGCTGTTTTTT. As protein: CASSTTSGRGGNGELFF. This chain links TRBV13 with TRBJ2-2, with 10 positions matching TRBD2. V gave up 5 bases and J gave up 7 bases; unmatched junction bases: 13. Per the germline V gene, CDR1 is PRHDT and CDR2 is FYEKMQ (reference sequence). The CDR3 has 17 residues.

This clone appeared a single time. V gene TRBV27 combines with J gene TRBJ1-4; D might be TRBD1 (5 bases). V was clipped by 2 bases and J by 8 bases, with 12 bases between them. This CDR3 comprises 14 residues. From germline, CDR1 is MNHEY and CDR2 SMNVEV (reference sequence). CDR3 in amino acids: CASSLAGDGEKLFF. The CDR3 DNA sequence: TGTGCCAGCAGTTTAGCGGGGGACGGCGAAAAACTGTTTTTT.

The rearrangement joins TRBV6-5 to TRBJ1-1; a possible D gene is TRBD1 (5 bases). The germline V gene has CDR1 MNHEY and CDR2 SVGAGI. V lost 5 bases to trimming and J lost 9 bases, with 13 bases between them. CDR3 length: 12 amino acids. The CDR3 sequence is CASSLPTEQAFF. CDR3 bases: TGTGCCAGCAGTCTACCGACAGAACAAGCTTTCTTT.

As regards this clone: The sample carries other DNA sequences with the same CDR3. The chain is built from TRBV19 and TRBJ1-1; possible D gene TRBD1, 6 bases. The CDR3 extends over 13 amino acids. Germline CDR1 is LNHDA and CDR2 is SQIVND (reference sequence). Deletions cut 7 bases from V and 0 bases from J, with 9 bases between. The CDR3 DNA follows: TGTGCCAGTACTACAGGGATGAACACTGAAGCTTTCTTT. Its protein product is CASTTGMNTEAFF.

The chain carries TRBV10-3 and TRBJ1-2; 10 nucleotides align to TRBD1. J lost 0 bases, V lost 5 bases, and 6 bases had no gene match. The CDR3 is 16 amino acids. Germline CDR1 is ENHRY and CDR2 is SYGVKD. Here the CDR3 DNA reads TGTGCCATCAGTCGCGGGACAGGGGACGCTAACTATGGCTACACCTTC. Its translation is CAISRGTGDANYGYTF.

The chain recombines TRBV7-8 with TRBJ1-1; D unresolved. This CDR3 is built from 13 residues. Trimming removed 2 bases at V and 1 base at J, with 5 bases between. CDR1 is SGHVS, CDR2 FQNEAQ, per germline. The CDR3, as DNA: TGTGCCAGCAGCTTATCCGGGAACACTGAAGCTTTCTTT. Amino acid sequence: CASSLSGNTEAFF.